Sequencing of this T cell receptor (beta chain) was carried out in a study of a mutant IDH1 vaccine in newly diagnosed glioma. Study-wide background: Treatment recipients were about 60% male and around 38% female, and their mean age was about 40 years.

The repertoire was sequenced with immunoSEQ multiplex PCR; TCRdb's copy has only in-frame clones and lacks some. Here the sample spans 35,000 or so clones, 80% being singletons. CDR3 length: 12 residues. Unmatched junction bases numbered 3, after V lost 6 bases and J lost 6 bases. Germline-derived CDR1 and CDR2 are LGHNT and FRNRAP. Study observations and caveats: Researchers report vaccine-induced immune responses in more than 90% of patients.

A remark on this clone: Its antigen is as yet unknown.

Time point indicated: week 11, during vaccination. All doses held 300 ug of mutant IDH1 20-mer peptide, with topical imiquimod. This sequence was found in a woman under 40 with glioma. Some clones in this sample may be carry-over from other donors' samples. Sequenced here: peripheral blood mononuclear cells (PBMCs), sampled from a glioma patient whose treatment included an IDH1 peptide vaccine. The chain has TRBV12-5 and TRBJ1-2; TRBD1 aligns across 8 bases. The CDR3 region has the DNA TGTGCTAGTGGACTGACAGGGGATGGCTACACCTTC. Its translation is CASGLTGDGYTF. The variable domain in full, completed from reference TRBV12-5 and TRBJ1-2, reads DARVTQTPRHKVTEMGQEVTMRCQPILGHNTVFWYRQTMMQGLELLAYFRNRAPLDDSGMPKDRFSAEMPDATLATLKIQPSEPRDSAVYFCASGLTGDGYTFGSGTRLTVV.